This TCR beta chain was sequenced for a study of OX40 agonist ivuxolimab in advanced cancers. The protocol was immunoSEQ multiplex PCR, while the TCRdb copy is restricted to in-frame clones and leaves out a portion. The sample includes 12,000 or so clones, about 86% of them seen just once. Researchers took blood at baseline, on cycle 4 day 1, and on cycle 7 day 1. CDR3 length: 14 residues. Deletions cut 1 base from V and 1 base from J, with 5 bases between. Germline CDR1 SGHTA, CDR2 FQGNSA. The chain is built from TRBV7-2 and TRBJ1-3, with D unclear. This specimen was CD4+ or CD8+ T cells sorted from blood, taken in a trial of the OX40 agonist ivuxolimab. The TCR originated in an adult with an advanced solid tumor such as melanoma, head and neck, liver or kidney cancer. The CDR3 loop reads CASSLVSSGNTIYF. The CDR3 DNA reads as TGTGCCAGCAGCTTAGTTTCTTCTGGAAACACCATATATTTT.